This T cell receptor (beta chain) was captured in a study of T-cell reconstitution after alpha-beta-depleted transplantation in children. This clonotype has a handful of counts. Unique molecular identifiers were incorporated into the prepared TCRbeta library. TCRdb processed the PCR reads anew with MiXCR; each CDR3 protein has one entry. Of approximately 520,000 distinct CDR3 sequences listed, approximately 32% were seen once; the top ten hold 2% to 2.5%. Trimming removed 7 bases from V and 6 bases from J; junction bases left unmatched: 8. This CDR3 has 14 residues. CDR1 is MNHEY and CDR2 is SVGEGT in the germline V gene.

Sequencing was performed on PBMCs from the stem cell graft donor, taken from the stem cell graft. The clonotype comes from a human donor who donated a stem cell graft to a child with aplastic anemia. V and J are TRBV6-2 or TRBV6-3 and TRBJ2-1; 8 positions agree with TRBD2. The CDR3 DNA reads TGTGCCAGCACCGGTCGGGAGGGCCGCAATGAGCAGTTCTTC. It yields the protein CASTGREGRNEQFF.